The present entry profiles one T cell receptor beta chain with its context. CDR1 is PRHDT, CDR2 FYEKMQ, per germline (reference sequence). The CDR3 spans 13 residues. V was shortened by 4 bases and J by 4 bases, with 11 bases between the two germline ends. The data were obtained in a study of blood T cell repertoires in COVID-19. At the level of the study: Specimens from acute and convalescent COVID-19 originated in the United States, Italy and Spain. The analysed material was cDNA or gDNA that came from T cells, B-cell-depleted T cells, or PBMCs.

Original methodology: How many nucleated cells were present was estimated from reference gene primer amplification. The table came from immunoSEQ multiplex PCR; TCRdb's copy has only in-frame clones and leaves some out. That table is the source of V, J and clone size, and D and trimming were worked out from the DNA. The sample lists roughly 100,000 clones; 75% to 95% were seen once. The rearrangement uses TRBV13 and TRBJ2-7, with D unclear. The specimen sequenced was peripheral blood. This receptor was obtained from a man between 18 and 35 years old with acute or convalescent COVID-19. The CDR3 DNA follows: TGTGCCAGCAGCTCAACGACGAGGTACGAGCAGTACTTC. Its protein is CASSSTTRYEQYF.